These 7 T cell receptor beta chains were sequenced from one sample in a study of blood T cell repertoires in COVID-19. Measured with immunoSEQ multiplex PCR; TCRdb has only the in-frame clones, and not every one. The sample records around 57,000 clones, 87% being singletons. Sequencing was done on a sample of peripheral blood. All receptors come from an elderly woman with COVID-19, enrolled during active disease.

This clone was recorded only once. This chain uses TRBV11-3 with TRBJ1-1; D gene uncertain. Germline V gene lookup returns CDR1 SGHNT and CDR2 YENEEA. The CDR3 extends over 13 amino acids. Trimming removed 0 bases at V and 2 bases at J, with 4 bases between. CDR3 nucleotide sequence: TGTGCCAGCAGCTTAGATACTAACACTGAAGCTTTCTTT. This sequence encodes CASSLDTNTEAFF.

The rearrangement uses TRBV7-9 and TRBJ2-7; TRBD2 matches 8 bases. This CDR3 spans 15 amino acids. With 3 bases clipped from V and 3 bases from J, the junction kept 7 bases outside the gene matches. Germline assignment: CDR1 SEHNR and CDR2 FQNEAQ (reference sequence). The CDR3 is CASSFSGDGNYEQYF. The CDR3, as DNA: TGTGCCAGCAGCTTTAGCGGGGATGGAAACTACGAGCAGTACTTC. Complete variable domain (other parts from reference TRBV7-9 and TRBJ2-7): DTGVSQNPRHKITKRGQNVTFRCDPISEHNRLYWYRQTLGQGPEFLTYFQNEAQLEKSRLLSDRFSAERPKGSFSTLEIQRTEQGDSAMYLCASSFSGDGNYEQYFGPGTRLTVT.

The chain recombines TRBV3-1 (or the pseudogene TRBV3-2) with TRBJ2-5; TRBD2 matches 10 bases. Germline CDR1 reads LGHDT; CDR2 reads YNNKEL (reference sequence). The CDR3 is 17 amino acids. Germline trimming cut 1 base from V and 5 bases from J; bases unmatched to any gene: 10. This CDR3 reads CASSQGASGGAGETQYF. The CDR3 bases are TGTGCCAGCAGCCAAGGAGCCAGCGGGGGGGCCGGGGAGACCCAGTACTTC.

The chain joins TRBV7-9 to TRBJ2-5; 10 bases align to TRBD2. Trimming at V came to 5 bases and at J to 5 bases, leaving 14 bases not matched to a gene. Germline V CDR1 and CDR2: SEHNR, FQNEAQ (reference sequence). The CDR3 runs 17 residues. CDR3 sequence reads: CASSLPIGLAGEETQYF. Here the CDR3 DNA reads TGTGCCAGCAGCCTGCCGATAGGGCTAGCGGGGGAGGAGACCCAGTACTTC.

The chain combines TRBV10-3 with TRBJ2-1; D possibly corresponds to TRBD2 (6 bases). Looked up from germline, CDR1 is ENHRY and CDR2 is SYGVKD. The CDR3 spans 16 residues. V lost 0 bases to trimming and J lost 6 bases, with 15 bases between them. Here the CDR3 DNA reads TGTGCCATCAGTGAGTCGACGGGGACTCATCGCAATGAGCAGTTCTTC. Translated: CAISESTGTHRNEQFF.

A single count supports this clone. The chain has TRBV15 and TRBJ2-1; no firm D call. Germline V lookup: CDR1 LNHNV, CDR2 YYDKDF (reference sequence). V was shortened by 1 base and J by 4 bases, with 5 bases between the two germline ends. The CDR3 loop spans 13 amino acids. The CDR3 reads CATSRGSYNEQFF. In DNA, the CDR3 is TGTGCCACCAGCAGAGGTAGTTACAATGAGCAGTTCTTC.

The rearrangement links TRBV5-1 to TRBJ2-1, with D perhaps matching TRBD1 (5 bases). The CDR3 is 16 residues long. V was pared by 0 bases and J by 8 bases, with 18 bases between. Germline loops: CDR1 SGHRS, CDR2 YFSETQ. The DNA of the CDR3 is TGCGCCAGCAGCTTGGAATCGAAAAGGGGTGGAGATGAGCAGTTCTTC. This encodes CASSLESKRGGDEQFF.